Listed here are 6 T cell receptor beta chains from one sample, sequenced in a study of identical twins. TCRdb fed the 5' RACE reads into MiXCR, producing one record per CDR3 protein. This sample carries 1,800,000 or so distinct CDR3 sequences, under 35% of them seen once, and the ten largest clones take more than 0.25%. Sequenced: cord blood. The receptors stem from a newborn girl in good health.

The chain combines TRBV2 with TRBJ1-2; D is perhaps TRBD1 (5 bases). The V gene's germline CDR1 is SNHLY and CDR2 FYNNEI. V was trimmed by 3 bases and J by 8 bases, leaving 13 bases between them. This CDR3 contains 13 residues. Written as DNA, the CDR3 is TGTGCCAGCAGTGAGGGACGGCGGCTCGGCTACACCTTC. Protein product: CASSEGRRLGYTF.

In its sample, this clonotype was seen a few times. This chain uses TRBV6-5 with TRBJ2-7; 9 positions agree with TRBD1. V lost 0 bases and J lost 2; bases outside the gene matches: 2. This CDR3 spans 15 amino acids. Per the germline V gene, CDR1 is MNHEY and CDR2 is SVGAGI. The CDR3 DNA follows: TGTGCCAGCAGTTACTCGGGACAGGGTCCCTACGAGCAGTACTTC. It codes for CASSYSGQGPYEQYF.

The CDR3 DNA sequence: TGTGCCAGCAAGGGGACTAGCGGGGCCGATACGCAGTATTTT. Translating it yields CASKGTSGADTQYF. The chain is built from TRBV2 and TRBJ2-3; 13 bases fit TRBD2. Germline values: CDR1 SNHLY, CDR2 FYNNEI. The CDR3 covers 14 residues. V was pared by 7 bases and J by 6 bases, with 4 bases of the junction left unmatched.

This clonotype has only a few counts. The chain links TRBV24-1 to TRBJ2-3; 7 nucleotides match TRBD1. Unmatched junction bases numbered 8, after V lost 1 base and J lost 2 bases. There are 17 residues in the CDR3. Germline CDR1 reads KGHDR; CDR2 reads SFDVKD. The CDR3 coding sequence is TGTGCCACCAGTGATTTTACGGGGACAGACCTCACAGATACGCAGTATTTT. Translation gives CATSDFTGTDLTDTQYF.

This clonotype was picked up a small number of times. This chain connects TRBV14 to TRBJ1-1; tentatively, D is TRBD1 (5 bases). The CDR3 extends over 14 amino acids. Trimming shortened V by 6 bases and J by 5 bases, and 16 bases separated the two germline ends. Per germline, CDR1 SGHDN and CDR2 FVKESK. CDR3 coding DNA: TGTGCCAGCAGTCGTACATTCGGGGGGACTGAAGCTTTCTTT. It is translated as CASSRTFGGTEAFF.

The chain employs TRBV7-6 and TRBJ2-1, with TRBD2 identical over 7 bases. CDR3 length: 17 residues. Germline V lookup: CDR1 SGHVS, CDR2 FNYEAQ. With 2 bases clipped from V and 1 base from J, the junction kept 8 bases outside the gene matches. The CDR3 here is CASSLSAGVRSYNEQFF. CDR3 bases: TGTGCCAGCAGCTTATCTGCGGGAGTTAGATCCTACAATGAGCAGTTCTTC.